A single sample gave rise to the 9 T cell receptor beta chains below, sequenced in a study of blood T cell repertoires in COVID-19. Sequencing was performed with immunoSEQ multiplex PCR; in TCRdb, only in-frame clones are kept and a portion is missing. Here the sample spans about 280,000 clones, around 88% being singletons. Sequencing was carried out using PBMCs or T cells enriched from blood (not recorded which). Every receptor here comes from a woman aged 40 to 50 who had recovered from COVID-19.

This clone has just one count. The rearrangement joins TRBV5-1 to TRBJ2-2; 7 bases match TRBD1. V was clipped by 4 bases and J by 4 bases; unmatched bases: 10. CDR1 and CDR2 from the germline V gene are SGHRS and YFSETQ. This CDR3 is 16 amino acids long. CDR3 residues: CASSPEGGAGTGELFF. CDR3 coding DNA: TGCGCCAGCAGCCCGGAAGGGGGCGCCGGCACCGGGGAGCTGTTTTTT.

The chain has TRBV7-2 and TRBJ1-5, with unresolved D. This CDR3 has 15 amino acids. Trimming stripped 2 bases from V and 0 bases from J, with 8 bases between. Germline loops: CDR1 SGHTA, CDR2 FQGNSA. The CDR3, as DNA: TGTGCCAGCAGCTTACGGGTCGGTAGCAATCAGCCCCAGCATTTT. It specifies CASSLRVGSNQPQHF.

This clone was seen just once. This sequence joins TRBV30 and TRBJ2-7; perhaps TRBD1 as D (5 bases). In germline, CDR1 is GTSNPN, CDR2 SVGIG (reference sequence). The V end lost 0 bases, the J end lost 8 bases, and 14 bases lay between the germline ends. This CDR3 is built from 13 residues. The DNA of the CDR3 is TGTGCCTGGAGTGTTCGGGTGGGGCTTAAGCAGTACTTC. It specifies CAWSVRVGLKQYF.

This clone was found a few times. This rearrangement joins TRBV28 to TRBJ2-7, with TRBD2 matching 12 bases. Germline assignment: CDR1 MDHEN and CDR2 SYDVKM. V was pared by 8 bases and J by 3 bases, with 2 bases of the junction left unmatched. There are 13 residues in the CDR3. CDR3 amino acids: CASETSGSYEQYF. The CDR3 coding sequence is TGTGCCAGCGAGACTAGCGGGAGCTACGAGCAGTACTTC. The variable domain in full, completed from reference TRBV28 and TRBJ2-7, reads DVKVTQSSRYLVKRTGEKVFLECVQDMDHENMFWYRQDPGLGLRLIYFSYDVKMKEKGDIPEGYSVSREKKERFSLILESASTNQTSMYLCASETSGSYEQYFGPGTRLTVT.

The chain uses TRBV19 and TRBJ2-7, with 11 nucleotides matching TRBD1. Germline loops: CDR1 LNHDA, CDR2 SQIVND (reference sequence). This CDR3 spans 14 amino acids. The junction had 5 bases not matched to a gene; V was cut back by 4 bases and J by 6 bases. CDR3: CASSRDRGYREQYF. In nucleotides, the CDR3 is TGTGCCAGTAGTAGGGACAGGGGGTATCGCGAGCAGTACTTC.

V and J are TRBV28 and TRBJ2-7, with a weak D call TRBD1 (7 bases). Looked up from germline, CDR1 is MDHEN and CDR2 is SYDVKM. V lost 4 bases, J lost 3 bases, and 16 bases lay in between. There are 15 residues in the CDR3. CDR3 bases: TGTGCCAGCAGTTCCCCCGGGGGACAGATCTACGAGCAGTACTTC. This sequence encodes CASSSPGGQIYEQYF.

The chain has TRBV18 and TRBJ2-3, with 12 nucleotides matching TRBD2. The CDR3 sequence is 16 residues long. Germline V lookup: CDR1 KGHSH, CDR2 LQKENI. Germline trimming cut 2 bases from V and 2 bases from J; bases unmatched to any gene: 2. CDR3 protein: CASSPSSGRATDTQYF. The DNA of the CDR3 is TGTGCCAGCTCACCATCTAGCGGGAGGGCCACAGATACGCAGTATTTT.

J is TRBJ2-7 and V is TRBV28; TRBD2 matches at 7 bases. The CDR3 is 14 residues long. V trimming: 3 bases; J trimming: 2 bases; junction bases outside the gene matches: 4. Germline V lookup: CDR1 MDHEN, CDR2 SYDVKM. As DNA, the CDR3 is TGTGCCAGCAGTTTCTTGGGAGGGACCTACGAGCAGTACTTC. This encodes CASSFLGGTYEQYF. Full variable domain (missing parts from reference TRBV28 and TRBJ2-7): DVKVTQSSRYLVKRTGEKVFLECVQDMDHENMFWYRQDPGLGLRLIYFSYDVKMKEKGDIPEGYSVSREKKERFSLILESASTNQTSMYLCASSFLGGTYEQYFGPGTRLTVT.

The chain uses TRBV7-9 and TRBJ2-3; D gene unclear. The germline CDR1 and CDR2 sequences are SEHNR and FQNEAQ (reference sequence). The CDR3 loop spans 15 amino acids. Trimming removed 10 bases from V and 1 base from J, with 18 bases in between. As DNA, the CDR3 is TGTGCCACCGACCCGCCGGTGGCGGGCACAGATACGCAGTATTTT. Encoded protein: CATDPPVAGTDTQYF.